Listed below are T cell receptor beta chains from one sample, sequenced in a study of blood T cells in healthy people across ages. TCRdb re-called the 5' RACE reads with MiXCR, one entry per CDR3 protein. The sample records hundreds of thousands of distinct CDR3 sequences, around 42% being singletons. The sample comprised blood. The receptors stem from a man aged 60 to 75 in good health. Both conserved end residues are trimmed from each CDR3. Fields, in order: CDR3 length, D gene, clone size, V gene, J gene, CDR3 protein. D genes are given only for firm matches. A row's size may be missing; if present it is once, few, many or a size class.

12,TRBD1,NA,TRBV25-1,TRBJ2-5,ASSVGQASYEPY
12,TRBD2,few,TRBV20-1,TRBJ2-5,SARPVAGEETQY
15,TRBD1,NA,TRBV10-3,TRBJ1-5,AISETSGTESYQPQH
13,NA,NA,TRBV7-2,NA,ASSREWGVAYEQY
11,NA,many,TRBV12-3/TRBV12-4,TRBJ2-5,ASSLYGQETQY
11,NA,NA,TRBV7-2,TRBJ1-4,ASSLGPGVKLF
13,TRBD1,NA,TRBV18,TRBJ2-7,ASSPPGQSFYEQY
13,TRBD2,NA,TRBV3-1,TRBJ2-5,ASSQGLAGGPTQY
12,NA,many,TRBV24-1,TRBJ2-3,ATSDRWGTDTQY
11,NA,NA,TRBV6-1,TRBJ1-5,ASSPPKGGPQH
15,TRBD2,NA,TRBV7-2,TRBJ2-1,ASRGDSGGVTYNEQF
8,NA,few,TRBV7-9,TRBJ2-7,ASGGYEQY
14,TRBD1,NA,TRBV6-2/TRBV6-3,TRBJ2-1,ASKMARQGAGNEQF
13,NA,NA,TRBV5-5,TRBJ1-2,ASTPRSAVNYGYT
15,NA,NA,TRBV6-1,TRBJ2-6,ASSEHPGSSGANVLT
11,NA,NA,TRBV4-1,TRBJ2-7,ASSQGRGSEQY
14,TRBD1,NA,TRBV6-5,TRBJ2-1,ASSPRGGQGFSEQF
9,NA,NA,TRBV20-1,NA,SAVGLETQY
17,NA,NA,TRBV6-2/TRBV6-3,TRBJ2-6,ALSKGWSQSLSGANVLT
15,NA,few,TRBV7-2,TRBJ1-1,ASSLLGGKGITTEAF
12,TRBD1,few,TRBV2,TRBJ1-5,ASSDTGGNQPQH
15,NA,once,TRBV6-5,TRBJ2-5,ASSYKANQGSLNEQY
11,NA,NA,TRBV2,TRBJ2-1,ASRGDSGETQF
15,NA,NA,TRBV20-1,TRBJ1-6,SATPWASQTDNSPLH
12,NA,few,TRBV6-1,TRBJ1-2,ASSEEARGNGYT
14,NA,NA,TRBV4-1,TRBJ1-5,ASSQGTNRGNQPQH
13,TRBD1,NA,TRBV12-3/TRBV12-4,TRBJ1-2,ASSLGDRGSRGYT
13,TRBD2,few,TRBV20-1,TRBJ2-7,SARTSGGGSYEQY
13,NA,NA,TRBV20-1,TRBJ2-7,SARGQGQLSYEQY
17,TRBD2,NA,TRBV4-1,TRBJ2-3,ASSQDPPASGGMADTQY
15,NA,few,TRBV4-3,TRBJ1-4,ASSQDGPGGPNEKLF
11,NA,NA,TRBV10-1,TRBJ1-5,ASLDQVNQPQH
15,NA,NA,TRBV15,TRBJ2-1,ATSVKGRRVIGNEQF
13,TRBD2,NA,TRBV20-1,TRBJ2-3,SARDSGGPTDTQY
13,NA,NA,TRBV28,TRBJ2-7,ASTGASAGSYEQY
11,TRBD2,NA,TRBV5-1,TRBJ2-5,ASTSWGGETQY
12,NA,NA,TRBV24-1,TRBJ2-1,ATSDLTLENEQF
13,TRBD1,NA,TRBV14,NA,ASSPFGTVSYEQY
11,NA,NA,TRBV12-3/TRBV12-4,TRBJ2-3,ASSPVGGDTQY
12,TRBD2,few,TRBV13,TRBJ2-7,ASRHGGGAYEQY
16,TRBD2,once,TRBV7-2,TRBJ2-5,ASSPRYGGALGQETQY
12,NA,NA,TRBV7-2,TRBJ1-4,ASSLVGFNEKLF
14,TRBD1,NA,TRBV28,TRBJ2-1,ASNRVGTGTGNEQF
14,TRBD2,once,TRBV5-5,TRBJ2-1,ASSRLAGGLSHEQF
15,TRBD1,once,TRBV7-9,TRBJ2-1,ASSSLSGQGSYNEQF
14,NA,few,TRBV7-9,TRBJ2-5,ASSEIQGYGQETQY
13,NA,NA,TRBV3-1,NA,ASSPTPGSFDEQY
16,TRBD1,NA,TRBV3-1,TRBJ1-2,ASSQGQGKTYTRGGYT